One T cell receptor beta chain is described in this entry. Antigen unknown. Other DNA sequences within the sample encode an identical CDR3. This entry is derived from a study of vaccination effects on CD4 cells after COVID-19. After expansion with viral peptide pools in the ViraFEST assay, antigen-specific CD4+ T cells were sequenced. Scientists isolated CD4+ T cells after an approximately 10-day culture period ended. Two doses of BNT162b2 or mRNA-1273 vaccine were administered to participants. Produced via immunoSEQ multiplex PCR; TCRdb's table is partial and in-frame only. In the table there are 25,000 or so clones, 73% of which are singletons. The source is a human donor who received a COVID-19 vaccine. The material sequenced was CD4+ T cells from PBMCs cultured with SARS-CoV-2 spike peptides, taken after COVID-19 vaccination.

The CDR3 loop reads CASSELENTEAFF. CDR3 in DNA: TGTGCCAGCAGTGAACTAGAGAACACTGAAGCTTTCTTT. V usage is TRBV2 and J usage is TRBJ1-1; D remains unclear. V shed 2 bases and J shed 1 base, with 5 bases lying between them. CDR3 size: 13 residues. Germline V gives CDR1 SNHLY, CDR2 FYNNEI.